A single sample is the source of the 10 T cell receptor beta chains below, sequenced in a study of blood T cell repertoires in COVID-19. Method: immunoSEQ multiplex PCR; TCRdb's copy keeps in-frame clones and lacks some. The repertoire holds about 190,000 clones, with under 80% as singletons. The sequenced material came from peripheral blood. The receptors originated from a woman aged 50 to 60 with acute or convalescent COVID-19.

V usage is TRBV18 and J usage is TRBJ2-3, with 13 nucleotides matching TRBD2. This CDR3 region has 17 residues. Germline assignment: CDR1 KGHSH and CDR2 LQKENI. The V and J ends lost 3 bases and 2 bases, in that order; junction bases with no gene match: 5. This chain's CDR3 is CASSPKLAGGATDTQYF. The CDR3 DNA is TGTGCCAGCTCACCGAAACTAGCGGGGGGGGCCACAGATACGCAGTATTTT.

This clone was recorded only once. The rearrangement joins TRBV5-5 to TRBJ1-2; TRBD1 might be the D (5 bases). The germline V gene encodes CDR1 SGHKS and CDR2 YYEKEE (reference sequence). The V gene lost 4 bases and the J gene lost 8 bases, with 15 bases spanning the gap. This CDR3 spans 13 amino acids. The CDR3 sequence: CASSPLSGGGYTF. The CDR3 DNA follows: TGTGCCAGCAGCCCCCTAAGCGGGGGAGGCTACACCTTC.

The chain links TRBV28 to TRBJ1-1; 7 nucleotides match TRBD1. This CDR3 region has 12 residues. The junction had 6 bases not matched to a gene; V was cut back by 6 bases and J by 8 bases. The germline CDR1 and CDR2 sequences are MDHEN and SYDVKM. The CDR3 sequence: CASRPPQGEAFF. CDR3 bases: TGTGCCAGCAGACCCCCACAGGGGGAAGCTTTCTTT. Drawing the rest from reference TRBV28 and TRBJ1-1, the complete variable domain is DVKVTQSSRYLVKRTGEKVFLECVQDMDHENMFWYRQDPGLGLRLIYFSYDVKMKEKGDIPEGYSVSREKKERFSLILESASTNQTSMYLCASRPPQGEAFFGQGTRLTVV.

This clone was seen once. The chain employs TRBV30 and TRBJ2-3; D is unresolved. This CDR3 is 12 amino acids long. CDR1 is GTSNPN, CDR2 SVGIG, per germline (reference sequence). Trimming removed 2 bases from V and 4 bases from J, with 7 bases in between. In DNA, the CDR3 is TGTGCCTGGAGTTCAGTTGCAGATACGCAGTATTTT. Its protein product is CAWSSVADTQYF.

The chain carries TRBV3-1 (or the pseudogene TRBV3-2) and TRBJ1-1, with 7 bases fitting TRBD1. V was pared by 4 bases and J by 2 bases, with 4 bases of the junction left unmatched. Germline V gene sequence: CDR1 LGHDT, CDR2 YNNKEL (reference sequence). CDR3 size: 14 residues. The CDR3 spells CASSPTGPNTEAFF. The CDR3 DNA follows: TGTGCCAGCAGCCCGACAGGGCCTAACACTGAAGCTTTCTTT.

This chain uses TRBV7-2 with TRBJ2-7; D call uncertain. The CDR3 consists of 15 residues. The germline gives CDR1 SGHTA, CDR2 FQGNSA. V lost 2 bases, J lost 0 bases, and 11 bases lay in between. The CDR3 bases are TGTGCCAGCAGCTTAAACGGCGGAAGCTCCTACGAGCAGTACTTC. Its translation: CASSLNGGSSYEQYF. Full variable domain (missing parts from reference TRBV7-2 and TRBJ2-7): GAGVSQSPSNKVTEKGKDVELRCDPISGHTALYWYRQSLGQGLEFLIYFQGNSAPDKSGLPSDRFSAERTGGSVSTLTIQRTQQEDSAVYLCASSLNGGSSYEQYFGPGTRLTVT.

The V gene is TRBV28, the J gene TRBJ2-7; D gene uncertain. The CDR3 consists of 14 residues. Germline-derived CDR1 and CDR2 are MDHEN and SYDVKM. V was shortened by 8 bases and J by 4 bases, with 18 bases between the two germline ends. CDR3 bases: TGTGCCAGCTCCCGGCATAGCAGAATATACGAGCAGTACTTC. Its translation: CASSRHSRIYEQYF.

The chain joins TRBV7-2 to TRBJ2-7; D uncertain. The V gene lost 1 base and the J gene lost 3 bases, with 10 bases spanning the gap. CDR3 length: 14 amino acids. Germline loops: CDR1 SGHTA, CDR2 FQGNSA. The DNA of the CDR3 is TGTGCCAGCAGCTTAGTAAAACTGTTCTACGAGCAGTACTTC. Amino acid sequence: CASSLVKLFYEQYF.

CDR3 nucleotides: TGTGCCAGCACACAGCAGGTTGGAAACACCATATATTTT. Translation: CASTQQVGNTIYF. The rearrangement links TRBV18 to TRBJ1-3; D remains unclear. The V end lost 8 bases, the J end lost 3 bases, and 11 bases lay between the germline ends. Germline CDR1 is KGHSH and CDR2 is LQKENI. This CDR3 contains 13 residues.

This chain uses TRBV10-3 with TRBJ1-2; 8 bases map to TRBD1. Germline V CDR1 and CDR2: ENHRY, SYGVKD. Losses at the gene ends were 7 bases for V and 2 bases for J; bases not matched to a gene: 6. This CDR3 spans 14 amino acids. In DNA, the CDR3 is TGTGCCATCACCACAGGGGGTAAGAACTATGGCTACACCTTC. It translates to CAITTGGKNYGYTF.